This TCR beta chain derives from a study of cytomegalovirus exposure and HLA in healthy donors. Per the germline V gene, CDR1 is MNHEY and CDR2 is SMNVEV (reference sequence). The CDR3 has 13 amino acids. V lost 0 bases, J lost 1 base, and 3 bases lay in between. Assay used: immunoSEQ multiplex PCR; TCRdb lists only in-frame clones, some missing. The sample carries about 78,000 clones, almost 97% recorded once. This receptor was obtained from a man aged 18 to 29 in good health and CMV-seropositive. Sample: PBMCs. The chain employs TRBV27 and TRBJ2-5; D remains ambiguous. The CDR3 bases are TGTGCCAGCAGTTTATCGAGCCAAGAGACCCAGTACTTC. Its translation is CASSLSSQETQYF.